This TCR beta chain was profiled in a study of blood T cell repertoires in COVID-19. Study information: Sample material is recorded as cDNA or gDNA derived from T cells, B-cell-depleted T cells, or PBMCs.

In the study's own analysis: Amplification of reference gene primers was used by the study to estimate nucleated cell counts. This table comes from immunoSEQ multiplex PCR, and its TCRdb copy is limited to in-frame clones, with some not included. From that table come the V and J calls and clone size; the DNA was used to work out D and trimming. The data show approximately 250,000 clones, under 85% seen once. Trimming cost V 2 bases and J 8 bases, with 19 bases left between them. Germline CDR1 and CDR2: SGHVS and FNYEAQ. The CDR3 contains 16 residues. The chain has TRBV7-6 and TRBJ2-1; weak D call: TRBD2 (6 bases). This sequence originates from a human donor in a cohort sampled during active COVID-19. The sample was peripheral blood. The CDR3 region is CASSLYSHGGYDEQFF. Here the CDR3 DNA reads TGTGCCAGCAGCTTATATTCTCATGGGGGGTACGATGAGCAGTTCTTC.